The 20 T cell receptor beta chains given below trace back to one sample, sequenced in a study of blood T cell repertoires in COVID-19. The method was immunoSEQ multiplex PCR; TCRdb's version includes in-frame clones alone and lacks a portion of them. The table lists around 45,000 clones, 85% to 90% of them singletons. Input material: peripheral blood. Receptors were obtained from a human donor in a cohort sampled during active COVID-19.

The chain recombines TRBV2 with TRBJ1-5, with D hard to call. Deletions cut 0 bases from V and 6 bases from J, with 9 bases between. CDR3 length: 14 residues. Looked up from germline, CDR1 is SNHLY and CDR2 is FYNNEI. In nucleotides, the CDR3 is TGTGCCAGCAGTGAAGCAAAGGGAGGTCAGCCCCAGCATTTT. Translating gives CASSEAKGGQPQHF.

The rearrangement links TRBV19 to TRBJ2-4; the D is unclear. V gave up 5 bases and J gave up 1 base, with 15 bases separating them. The CDR3 runs 16 residues. Germline lookup yields CDR1 LNHDA and CDR2 SQIVND (reference sequence). CDR3 sequence reads: CASSSLPPGAKNIQYF. The DNA of the CDR3 is TGTGCCAGTAGTTCTTTACCTCCCGGGGCCAAAAACATTCAGTACTTC.

This rearrangement joins TRBV19 to TRBJ2-1, with 7 nucleotides matching TRBD2. Looked up from germline, CDR1 is LNHDA and CDR2 is SQIVND (reference sequence). V lost 1 base, J lost 11 bases, and 5 bases stayed unmatched. CDR3 length: 13 amino acids. The CDR3 coding sequence is TGTGCCAGTAGTATAGGAGGGAGGGGCAAGCAGTTCTTC. Amino acids: CASSIGGRGKQFF.

The chain carries TRBV5-1 and TRBJ2-7; 13 nucleotides line up with TRBD2. The germline V gene encodes CDR1 SGHRS and CDR2 YFSETQ. The CDR3 is 15 residues long. Germline trimming cut 1 base from V and 6 bases from J; bases unmatched to any gene: 4. Here the CDR3 DNA reads TGCGCCAGCAGCTTGACTAGCGGGGGGGAAATCGAGCAGTACTTC. Translation gives CASSLTSGGEIEQYF. The variable domain in full, with the rest retrieved from reference TRBV5-1 and TRBJ2-7, is KAGVTQTPRYLIKTRGQQVTLSCSPISGHRSVSWYQQTPGQGLQFLFEYFSETQRNKGNFPGRFSGRQFSNSRSEMNVSTLELGDSALYLCASSLTSGGEIEQYFGPGTRLTVT.

V gene TRBV19 combines with J gene TRBJ1-5, with a tentative D call TRBD1 (6 bases). From germline, CDR1 is LNHDA and CDR2 SQIVND (reference sequence). This CDR3 comprises 16 residues. V was clipped by 7 bases and J by 0 bases, with 16 bases between them. The CDR3, as DNA: TGTGCCAGTATGAGGACAGATCTTTATAGCAATCAGCCCCAGCATTTT. Translation gives CASMRTDLYSNQPQHF. Full variable domain (missing parts from reference TRBV19 and TRBJ1-5): DGGITQSPKYLFRKEGQNVTLSCEQNLNHDAMYWYRQDPGQGLRLIYYSQIVNDFQKGDIAEGYSVSREKKESFPLTVTSAQKNPTAFYLCASMRTDLYSNQPQHFGDGTRLSIL.

This rearrangement joins TRBV5-1 to TRBJ1-1; D ambiguous. From germline, CDR1 is SGHRS and CDR2 YFSETQ. CDR3 length: 13 amino acids. Trimming shortened V by 2 bases and J by 0 bases, and 5 bases separated the two germline ends. CDR3 DNA sequence: TGCGCCAGCAGCTTTTCATTGAACACTGAAGCTTTCTTT. Translation: CASSFSLNTEAFF.

The rearrangement joins TRBV28 to TRBJ2-5; a weak D match, TRBD1 (5 bases). Trimming removed 2 bases at V and 4 bases at J, with 11 bases between. The CDR3 spans 14 residues. CDR1 and CDR2 from the germline V gene are MDHEN and SYDVKM. The CDR3 loop is CASSLDSGSETQYF. The CDR3 nucleotides read TGTGCCAGCAGTTTAGATTCAGGGTCAGAGACCCAGTACTTC.

CDR3 sequence: CASKAAGVDTQYF. The DNA of the CDR3 is TGTGCCAGCAAGGCGGCGGGGGTAGATACGCAGTATTTT. This rearrangement joins TRBV6-5 to TRBJ2-3; 7 bases align to TRBD2. CDR1 is MNHEY, CDR2 SVGAGI, per germline. The CDR3 consists of 13 residues. The junction had 6 bases not matched to a gene; V was cut back by 7 bases and J by 5 bases.

This chain uses TRBV9 with TRBJ2-7, with 9 bases aligning to TRBD1. Trimming took 3 bases from V and 1 from J; bases not matched to a gene: 2. CDR1 is SGDLS, CDR2 YYNGEE, per germline. The CDR3 has 14 amino acids. The CDR3 spells CASSATGGSYEQYF. The DNA of the CDR3 is TGTGCCAGCAGCGCGACAGGGGGATCCTACGAGCAGTACTTC.

The CDR3 loop reads CASGAGRLNEQFF. In DNA form, the CDR3 reads TGTGCTAGTGGGGCCGGGAGGCTCAATGAGCAGTTCTTC. V gene TRBV12-5 combines with J gene TRBJ2-1, with 7 bases that match TRBD2. The CDR3 totals 13 residues. The junction had 5 bases not matched to a gene; V was cut back by 6 bases and J by 6 bases. Germline CDR1 LGHNT, CDR2 FRNRAP.

This chain connects TRBV21-1 to TRBJ2-5; the D call of TRBD2 is as the table states it, not checked on the DNA. TRBV21-1 is assigned pseudogene status. The CDR3 covers 13 residues. In DNA form, the CDR3 reads TGTGCCAGCAGCAAAACGGGGATTGAGACCCAGTACTTC. Its translation: CASSKTGIETQYF.

This clone was recorded once. This chain links TRBV7-6 with TRBJ2-3, with TRBD1 matching over 7 bases. The V gene end was trimmed by 5 bases and the J gene end by 0 bases; junction bases not matched to a gene: 5. The germline V gene encodes CDR1 SGHVS and CDR2 FNYEAQ. The CDR3 is 15 residues long. The CDR3 nucleotides read TGTGCCAGCAGCCGCTCAGGGGGAAGCACAGATACGCAGTATTTT. Its translation is CASSRSGGSTDTQYF.

The CDR3 loop is CASSYIFPEAFF. The CDR3, as DNA: TGTGCCAGCAGTTATATTTTCCCTGAAGCTTTCTTT. The rearrangement uses TRBV6-6 and TRBJ1-1; D gene uncertain. This CDR3 comprises 12 residues. V was clipped by 3 bases and J by 6 bases, with 8 bases between them. Germline CDR1 is MNHNY and CDR2 is SVGAGI (reference sequence).

The chain employs TRBV30 and TRBJ1-6, with 7 bases identical to TRBD1. The V segment lost 1 base and the J segment 7 bases; nucleotides outside the gene matches: 1. Germline CDR1 reads GTSNPN; CDR2 reads SVGIG (reference sequence). The CDR3 loop spans 13 amino acids. CDR3 protein: CAWSGQGNSPLHF. The CDR3, as DNA: TGTGCCTGGAGTGGACAGGGCAATTCACCCCTCCACTTT. The complete variable domain, with remaining parts taken from reference TRBV30 and TRBJ1-6, reads SQTIHQWPATLVQPVGSPLSLECTVEGTSNPNLYWYRQAAGRGLQLLFYSVGIGQISSEVPQNLSASRPQDRQFILSSKKLLLSDSGFYLCAWSGQGNSPLHFGNGTRLTVT.

The genes are TRBV18 and TRBJ1-4, with TRBD1 identical over 7 bases. This CDR3 comprises 13 residues. J was trimmed by 5 bases and V by 5 bases; bases with no gene match: 2. Germline V lookup: CDR1 KGHSH, CDR2 LQKENI. CDR3 sequence (DNA): TGTGCCAGCTCAGGGGACAGAAATGAAAAACTGTTTTTT. Its translation: CASSGDRNEKLFF.

The rearrangement links TRBV7-8 to TRBJ1-4, with D maybe TRBD1 (6 bases). Trimming took off 3 bases at V and 3 bases at J, with 8 bases between the two ends. There are 14 residues in the CDR3. The germline V gene encodes CDR1 SGHVS and CDR2 FQNEAQ. This CDR3 reads CASSLNRANEKLFF. In DNA form, the CDR3 reads TGTGCCAGCAGCTTGAACAGGGCTAATGAAAAACTGTTTTTT.

This chain joins TRBV7-3 and TRBJ1-1, with D maybe TRBD1 (5 bases). Trimming removed 4 bases at V and 5 bases at J, with 20 bases between. The CDR3 extends over 16 amino acids. CDR1 and CDR2 from the germline V gene are SGHTA and FQGTGA. CDR3 sequence (DNA): TGTGCCAGCAGCTCAGAGAAGGGACTGGGAATGACTGAAGCTTTCTTT. Translated, it gives CASSSEKGLGMTEAFF.

This sequence joins TRBV7-2 and TRBJ1-1; maybe TRBD1 (5 bases). V lost 0 bases to trimming and J lost 9 bases, with 11 bases between them. The V gene's germline CDR1 is SGHTA and CDR2 FQGNSA. This CDR3 has 13 residues. The CDR3, as DNA: TGTGCCAGCAGCTTAGCTGGGGCCTATCAAGCTTTCTTT. This codes for CASSLAGAYQAFF.

V usage is TRBV28 and J usage is TRBJ1-6, with no clear D. V was clipped by 7 bases and J by 6 bases, with 19 bases between them. This CDR3 contains 16 residues. The V gene's germline CDR1 is MDHEN and CDR2 SYDVKM. The CDR3 spells CASTFGVGGGNSPLHF. Here the CDR3 DNA reads TGTGCCAGCACCTTTGGTGTTGGAGGTGGTAATTCACCCCTCCACTTT.

V is TRBV5-5 and J is TRBJ1-2; 8 bases align to TRBD1. CDR1 and CDR2 from the germline V gene are SGHKS and YYEKEE (reference sequence). The CDR3 has 14 amino acids. The V and J ends lost 4 bases and 4 bases, in that order; junction bases with no gene match: 6. The chain's CDR3 is CASSLWTGTYGYTF. DNA of the CDR3: TGTGCCAGCAGCCTCTGGACAGGGACCTATGGCTACACCTTC.